This T cell receptor (beta chain) derives from a study of blood T cell repertoires in COVID-19. Study details: Samples representing acute and convalescent COVID-19 were sourced from the United States, Italy and Spain. In each case, the material was cDNA or gDNA derived from T cells, B-cell-depleted T cells, or PBMCs.

J gave up 2 bases and V 8 bases, and 11 bases lay outside the gene matches. From germline, CDR1 is LNHNV and CDR2 YYDKDF (reference sequence). CDR3 length: 17 residues. As originally analysed: Nucleated cell counts were estimated from reference gene primer amplification. Only in-frame clones appear in the TCRdb table, and some are missing; sequencing was by immunoSEQ multiplex PCR. That table supplies the V and J calls and clone size; D and trimming were determined from the DNA. The sample gives approximately 200,000 clones, 75% to 90% of which show up once; approximately 11% is in the top ten. The chain is built from TRBV15 and TRBJ2-2; 10 bases map to TRBD2. The TCR originated in a human donor with active or convalescent COVID-19. The donor label of this sample is uncertain. The sequencing input was peripheral blood. DNA of the CDR3: TGTGCCACCGCGAGCGGGGGGGCCTACCTAAACACCGGGGAGCTGTTTTTT. Its protein product is CATASGGAYLNTGELFF.